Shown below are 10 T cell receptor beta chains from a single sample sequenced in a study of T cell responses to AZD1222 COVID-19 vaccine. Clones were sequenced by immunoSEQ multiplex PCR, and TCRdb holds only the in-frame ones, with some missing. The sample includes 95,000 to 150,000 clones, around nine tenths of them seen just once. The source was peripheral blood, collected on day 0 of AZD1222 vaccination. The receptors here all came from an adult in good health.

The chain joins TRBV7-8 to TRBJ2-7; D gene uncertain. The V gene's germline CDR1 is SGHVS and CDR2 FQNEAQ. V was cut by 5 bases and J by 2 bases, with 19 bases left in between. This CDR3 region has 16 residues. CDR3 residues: CASSPGRFGVTYEQYF. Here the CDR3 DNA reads TGTGCCAGCAGCCCAGGTCGTTTTGGGGTTACCTACGAGCAGTACTTC.

The CDR3 sequence: CASRDLLGRRDQYF. Here the CDR3 DNA reads TGTGCCAGCAGGGACCTACTGGGGAGGCGGGACCAGTACTTC. The chain has TRBV6-5 and TRBJ2-5, with a tentative D call TRBD2 (6 bases). CDR1 and CDR2 from the germline V gene are MNHEY and SVGAGI. The CDR3 extends over 14 amino acids. V was trimmed by 6 bases and J by 10 bases, leaving 21 bases between them.

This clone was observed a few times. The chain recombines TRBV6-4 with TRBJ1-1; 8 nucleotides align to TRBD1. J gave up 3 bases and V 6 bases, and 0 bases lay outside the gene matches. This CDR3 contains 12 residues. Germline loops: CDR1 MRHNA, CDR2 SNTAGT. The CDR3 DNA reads TGTGCCAGCAGACAGGGGGACACTGAAGCTTTCTTT. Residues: CASRQGDTEAFF.

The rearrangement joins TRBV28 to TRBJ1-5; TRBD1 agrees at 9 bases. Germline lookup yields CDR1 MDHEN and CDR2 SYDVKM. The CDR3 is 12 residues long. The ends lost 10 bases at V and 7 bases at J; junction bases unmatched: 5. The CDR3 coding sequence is TGTGCCACGACAGGGGGAGGACAGCCCCAGCATTTT. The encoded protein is CATTGGGQPQHF.

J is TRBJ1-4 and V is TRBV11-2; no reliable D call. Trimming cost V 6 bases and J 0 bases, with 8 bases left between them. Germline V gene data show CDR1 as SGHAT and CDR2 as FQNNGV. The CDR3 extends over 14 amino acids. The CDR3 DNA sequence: TGTGCCAGCAGTCATACACCAACTAATGAAAAACTGTTTTTT. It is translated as CASSHTPTNEKLFF.

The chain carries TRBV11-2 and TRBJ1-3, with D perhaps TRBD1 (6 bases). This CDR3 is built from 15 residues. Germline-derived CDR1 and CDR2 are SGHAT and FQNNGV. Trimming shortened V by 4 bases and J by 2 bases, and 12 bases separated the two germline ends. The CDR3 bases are TGTGCCAGCAGCTCCTTCGGGGGCGCTGGAAACACCATATATTTT. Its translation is CASSSFGGAGNTIYF.

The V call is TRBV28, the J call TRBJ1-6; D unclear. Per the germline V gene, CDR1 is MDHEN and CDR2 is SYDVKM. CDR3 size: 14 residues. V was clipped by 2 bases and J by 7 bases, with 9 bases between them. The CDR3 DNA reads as TGTGCCAGCAGTTTAATAAGGGAAAATTCACCCCTCCACTTT. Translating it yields CASSLIRENSPLHF.

The DNA for the CDR3 is TGCGCCAGCAGCCCGAGGGGTAATCAGCCCCAGCATTTT. Translation: CASSPRGNQPQHF. The chain joins TRBV5-1 to TRBJ1-5; TRBD1 is a possible D gene (5 bases). Trimming took off 4 bases at V and 4 bases at J, with 9 bases between the two ends. CDR1 SGHRS and CDR2 YFSETQ come from the germline V gene. This CDR3 has 13 residues.

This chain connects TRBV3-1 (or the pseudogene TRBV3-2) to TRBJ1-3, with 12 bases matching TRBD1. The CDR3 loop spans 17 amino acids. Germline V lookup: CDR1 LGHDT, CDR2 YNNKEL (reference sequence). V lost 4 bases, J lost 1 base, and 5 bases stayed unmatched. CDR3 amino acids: CASSRDRGHNSGNTIYF. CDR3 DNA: TGTGCCAGCAGCCGGGACAGGGGGCACAATTCTGGAAACACCATATATTTT.

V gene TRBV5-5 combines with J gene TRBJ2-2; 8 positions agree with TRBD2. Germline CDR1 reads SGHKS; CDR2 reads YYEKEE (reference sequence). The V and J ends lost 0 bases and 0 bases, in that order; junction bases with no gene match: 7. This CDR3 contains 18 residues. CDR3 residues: CASSLAGGEFANTGELFF. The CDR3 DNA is TGTGCCAGCAGCTTGGCCGGGGGGGAATTCGCGAACACCGGGGAGCTGTTTTTT.